This passage covers 6 T cell receptor beta chains from one sample sequenced in a study of OX40 agonist ivuxolimab in advanced cancers. Clones were sequenced by immunoSEQ multiplex PCR, and TCRdb holds only the in-frame ones, with some missing. The sample shows around 84,000 clones, 90% to 95% of them seen only once. Here the sequenced sample was CD4+ or CD8+ T cells sorted from blood, taken in a trial of the OX40 agonist ivuxolimab. The origin of the receptors is an adult with an advanced solid tumor such as melanoma, head and neck, liver or kidney cancer.

V gene TRBV6-1 combines with J gene TRBJ2-5; D possibly matches TRBD1 or TRBD2 (8 bases each). The J call is in doubt because the DNA end fits TRBJ2-7 better. CDR3 length: 15 amino acids. Germline CDR1 and CDR2: MNHNS and SASEGT. The CDR3: CASSDQGAGGYEQYF. Written as DNA, the CDR3 is TGTGCCAGCAGCGATCAGGGGGCGGGAGGTTACGAGCAGTACTTC.

The chain joins TRBV7-9 to TRBJ2-3; D perhaps matches TRBD1 (5 bases). V was trimmed by 2 bases and J by 3 bases, leaving 12 bases between them. Germline CDR1 is SEHNR and CDR2 is FQNEAQ (reference sequence). The CDR3 is 15 amino acids. The CDR3 loop reads CASSLLAQGTDTQYF. CDR3 in DNA: TGTGCCAGCAGCTTATTAGCCCAGGGTACAGATACGCAGTATTTT.

The chain joins TRBV6-1 to TRBJ1-5, with a possible D match to TRBD1 (5 bases). Germline V gene sequence: CDR1 MNHNS, CDR2 SASEGT. Trimming shortened V by 2 bases and J by 3 bases, and 11 bases separated the two germline ends. The CDR3 runs to 15 residues. Written as DNA, the CDR3 is TGTGCCAGCAGTGAATATAGGGGCCCCAATCAGCCCCAGCATTTT. Translating gives CASSEYRGPNQPQHF.

The genes are TRBV19 and TRBJ2-1; 8 positions agree with TRBD2. Germline loops: CDR1 LNHDA, CDR2 SQIVND (reference sequence). V lost 1 base and J lost 7; bases outside the gene matches: 3. The CDR3 is 14 amino acids. The CDR3 nucleotides are TGTGCCAGTAGTATAGGCCCTAGCGGGAATGAGCAGTTCTTC. Protein sequence: CASSIGPSGNEQFF.

The rearrangement links TRBV27 to TRBJ2-1; TRBD1 is a possible D gene (5 bases). Trimming removed 2 bases at V and 6 bases at J, with 11 bases between. The CDR3 is made up of 14 amino acids. Germline CDR1 and CDR2: MNHEY and SMNVEV (reference sequence). CDR3 nucleotides: TGTGCCAGCAGTTTAGGTACAGGAGCCAATGAGCAGTTCTTC. Translation gives CASSLGTGANEQFF.

J is TRBJ2-1 and V is TRBV9; 8 nucleotides match TRBD2. V shed 4 bases, J shed 7 bases, and the junction held 4 bases outside the gene matches. Looked up from germline, CDR1 is SGDLS and CDR2 is YYNGEE. This CDR3 spans 13 amino acids. The CDR3 reads CASSSGGPNEQFF. In nucleotides, the CDR3 is TGTGCCAGCAGCTCGGGAGGGCCAAATGAGCAGTTCTTC.